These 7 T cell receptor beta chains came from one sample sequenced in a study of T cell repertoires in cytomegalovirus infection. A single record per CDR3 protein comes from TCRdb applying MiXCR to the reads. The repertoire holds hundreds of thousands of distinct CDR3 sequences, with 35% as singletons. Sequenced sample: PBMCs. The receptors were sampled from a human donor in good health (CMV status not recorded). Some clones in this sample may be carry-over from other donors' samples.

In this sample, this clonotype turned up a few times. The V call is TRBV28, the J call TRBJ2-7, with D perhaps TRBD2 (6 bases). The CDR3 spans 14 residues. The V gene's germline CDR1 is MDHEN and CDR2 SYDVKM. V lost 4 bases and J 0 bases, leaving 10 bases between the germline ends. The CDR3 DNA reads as TGTGCCAGCAGTTCGGGACTTGACTCCTACGAGCAGTACTTC. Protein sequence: CASSSGLDSYEQYF.

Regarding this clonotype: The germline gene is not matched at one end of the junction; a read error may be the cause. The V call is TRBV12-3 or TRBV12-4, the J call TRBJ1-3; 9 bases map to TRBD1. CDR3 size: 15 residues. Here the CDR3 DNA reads TGTGCCAGCAGTACAGGGGGCGGCTCTGGAAACACCCTATATTTT. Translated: CASSTGGGSGNTLYF.

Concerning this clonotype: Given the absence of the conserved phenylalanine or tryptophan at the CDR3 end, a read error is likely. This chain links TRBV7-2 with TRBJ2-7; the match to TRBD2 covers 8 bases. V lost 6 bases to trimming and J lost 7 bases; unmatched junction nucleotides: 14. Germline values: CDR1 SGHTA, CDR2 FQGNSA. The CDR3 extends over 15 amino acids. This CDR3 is CASSRSSGGVMEQYL. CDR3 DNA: TGTGCCAGCAGTCGATCCTCCGGGGGGGTCATGGAGCAGTACTTA.

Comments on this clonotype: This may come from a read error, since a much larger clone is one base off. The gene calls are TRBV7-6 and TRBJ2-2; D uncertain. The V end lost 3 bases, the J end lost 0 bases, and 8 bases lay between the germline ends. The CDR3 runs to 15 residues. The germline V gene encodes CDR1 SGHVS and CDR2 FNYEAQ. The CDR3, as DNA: TGTGCCAGCAGCTTTGCCGGGCCGAACACCGGGGAGCTGTTTTTT. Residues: CASSFAGPNTGELFF.

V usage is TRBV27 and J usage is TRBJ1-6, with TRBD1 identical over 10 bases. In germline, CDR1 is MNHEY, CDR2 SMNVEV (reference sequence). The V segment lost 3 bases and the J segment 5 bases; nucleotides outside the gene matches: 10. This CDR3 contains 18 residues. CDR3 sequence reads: CASSFSGMDRGNNSPLHF. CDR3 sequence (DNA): TGTGCCAGCAGTTTCTCCGGCATGGACAGGGGGAATAATTCACCCCTCCACTTT.

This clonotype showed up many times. Here the CDR3 reads CASSAASQSNEQFF. As DNA, the CDR3 is TGTGCCAGCAGCGCCGCCTCGCAGTCCAATGAGCAGTTCTTC. The chain uses TRBV13 and TRBJ2-1; no clear D gene. Trimming took off 5 bases at V and 6 bases at J, with 14 bases between the two ends. Germline V gene data show CDR1 as PRHDT and CDR2 as FYEKMQ (reference sequence). CDR3 length: 14 residues.

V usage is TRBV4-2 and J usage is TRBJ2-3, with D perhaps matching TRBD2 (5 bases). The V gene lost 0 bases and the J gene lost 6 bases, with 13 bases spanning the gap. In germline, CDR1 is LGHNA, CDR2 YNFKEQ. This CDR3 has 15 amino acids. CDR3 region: CASSQDRRPGDTQYF. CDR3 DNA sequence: TGTGCCAGCAGCCAAGATCGACGGCCGGGGGATACGCAGTATTTT.